This TCR beta chain was recovered during a study of beta chain features in type 1 diabetes. Study-level information: Age and gender were similar between patients and healthy donors, as were cell yields.

As concerns this clone: The target antigen is unknown.

The isolated RNA, all of it, was reverse transcribed, so expressed TCRB transcripts were what got sequenced. Sequencing used immunoSEQ multiplex PCR; TCRdb keeps in-frame clones, though not all of them. The sample has 120,000 or so clones, roughly 17% seen once. The CDR3 runs to 11 residues. Trimming took 4 bases from V and 3 from J, leaving 5 bases between them. Germline V gene sequence: CDR1 SGDLS, CDR2 YYNGEE. The study, taken as a whole, reports: Across all four CD4+ subsets, people with type 1 diabetes showed modestly shorter TCRB CDR3s.

Sequenced sample: central memory CD4+ T cells from blood. This chain connects TRBV9 to TRBJ2-7, with unresolved D. This receptor was taken from a man aged 18 to 30 with type 1 diabetes. DNA for the CDR3: TGTGCCAGCAGCATCTTCTACGAGCAGTACTTC. Protein: CASSIFYEQYF.